These 25 T cell receptor beta chains came from one sample sequenced in a study of T-cell reconstitution after alpha-beta-depleted transplantation in children. The authors prepared the TCRbeta library with unique molecular identifiers. In TCRdb, the PCR reads were re-called with MiXCR into one record per CDR3 protein. The data hold roughly 100,000 distinct CDR3 sequences, with roughly 8.8% observed a single time. The sample in question was PBMCs from the stem cell graft donor, obtained from the stem cell graft. The receptor source for this set is a human donor who donated a stem cell graft to a child with congenital amegakaryocytic thrombocytopenia.

Many counts were recorded for this clonotype. The J gene is TRBJ1-2, the V gene TRBV5-5, with D perhaps matching TRBD1 (6 bases). The CDR3 spans 14 residues. CDR1 and CDR2 from the germline V gene are SGHKS and YYEKEE (reference sequence). Trimming took 1 base from V and 2 from J, leaving 9 bases between them. CDR3 in DNA: TGTGCCAGCAGCTTGCGAGACAGGAACTATGGCTACACCTTC. Its protein product is CASSLRDRNYGYTF.

The chain is built from TRBV29-1 and TRBJ2-3; possible D gene TRBD2, 5 bases. CDR3 size: 11 residues. CDR1 is SQVTM, CDR2 ANQGSEA, per germline. V was shortened by 6 bases and J by 4 bases, with 8 bases between the two germline ends. The DNA for the CDR3 is TGCAGCGTACGGGATTCAGATACGCAGTATTTT. Translating gives CSVRDSDTQYF.

A note on this clonotype: Since a much larger clone is just one base distant, this may be a read error. The chain has TRBV28 and TRBJ2-4, with D possibly TRBD2 on 6 matching bases. The CDR3 contains 17 residues. Germline loops: CDR1 MDHEN, CDR2 SYDVKM. CDR3: CASSLPSGTHMPNSQYF. In DNA form, the CDR3 reads TGTGCCAGCAGCTTACCCTCCGGGACTCATATGCCGAACAGTCAGTACTTC.

This clonotype was recorded many times. The chain links TRBV27 to TRBJ1-6; TRBD1 matches at 8 bases. CDR1 is MNHEY, CDR2 SMNVEV, per germline (reference sequence). The junction had 8 bases not matched to a gene; V was cut back by 3 bases and J by 7 bases. The CDR3 has 16 amino acids. CDR3 loop: CASSLWTGRENSPLHF. The CDR3 region has the DNA TGTGCCAGCAGTTTGTGGACAGGGCGGGAAAATTCACCCCTCCACTTT.

This clonotype has a count of ten or more. V usage is TRBV20-1 and J usage is TRBJ2-1, with 14 positions matching TRBD2. The V segment lost 5 bases and the J segment 7 bases; nucleotides outside the gene matches: 7. The V gene's germline CDR1 is DFQATT and CDR2 SNEGSKA (reference sequence). The CDR3 has 15 residues. The CDR3 loop is CSAEPGTSGGNEQFF. CDR3 sequence (DNA): TGCAGTGCTGAGCCCGGGACTAGCGGGGGTAATGAGCAGTTCTTC.

This clonotype was seen more than once but under ten times. The chain carries TRBV7-9 and TRBJ2-6; the match to TRBD1 covers 8 bases. This CDR3 is 14 amino acids long. Germline V gives CDR1 SEHNR, CDR2 FQNEAQ (reference sequence). The ends lost 5 bases at V and 8 bases at J; junction bases unmatched: 5. The DNA for the CDR3 is TGTGCCAGCAGCGTAGGACAGGGTACCAACGTCCTGACTTTC. The encoded protein is CASSVGQGTNVLTF. Based on the CDR3 plus reference TRBV7-9 and TRBJ2-6, the full variable domain is DTGVSQNPRHKITKRGQNVTFRCDPISEHNRLYWYRQTLGQGPEFLTYFQNEAQLEKSRLLSDRFSAERPKGSFSTLEIQRTEQGDSAMYLCASSVGQGTNVLTFGAGSRLTVL.

This clonotype was observed at least ten times. The chain combines TRBV5-1 with TRBJ2-1; D gene ambiguous. In germline, CDR1 is SGHRS, CDR2 YFSETQ. V lost 0 bases to trimming and J lost 10 bases, with 14 bases between them. The CDR3 covers 14 residues. CDR3 sequence: CASSLDAQIIEQFF. The DNA of the CDR3 is TGCGCCAGCAGCTTGGATGCGCAGATTATAGAGCAGTTCTTC.

This clonotype was counted ten times or more. The rearrangement links TRBV30 to TRBJ1-3; D is uncertain. The germline V gene has CDR1 GTSNPN and CDR2 SVGIG (reference sequence). The CDR3 is 14 residues long. The V gene lost 3 bases and the J gene lost 0 bases, with 9 bases spanning the gap. DNA of the CDR3: TGTGCCTGGAGGAAAGGGAACTCTGGAAACACCATATATTTT. This gives the protein CAWRKGNSGNTIYF.

This chain connects TRBV5-1 to TRBJ2-5, with D maybe TRBD2 (5 bases). V shed 5 bases and J shed 3 bases, with 14 bases lying between them. The CDR3 runs 14 residues. Per germline, CDR1 SGHRS and CDR2 YFSETQ. The CDR3 region is CASSYGGRKETQYF. The CDR3 nucleotides are TGCGCCAGCAGTTACGGAGGCAGAAAAGAGACCCAGTACTTC.

Notes on this clonotype: This may be a read error, as it is one base from a much larger clone. This chain connects TRBV5-1 to TRBJ2-2, with D perhaps being TRBD1 or TRBD2 (5 bases each). The CDR3 is 16 amino acids. From germline, CDR1 is SGHRS and CDR2 YFSETQ. Here the CDR3 DNA reads TGCGCCAGCAGCTTGGAAAAGGGACGGAACACCGCGGAGCTGTTTTTT. As protein: CASSLEKGRNTAELFF.

This clonotype was seen many times. CDR3 sequence (DNA): TGTGCCAGCAGGGACACTAGCGGAGCCAGGAATGAGCAGTTCTTC. Amino acid sequence: CASRDTSGARNEQFF. The chain recombines TRBV11-2 with TRBJ2-1; 8 positions agree with TRBD2. CDR3 length equals 15 residues. Losses at the gene ends were 6 bases for V and 7 bases for J; bases not matched to a gene: 11. Per the germline V gene, CDR1 is SGHAT and CDR2 is FQNNGV. The full variable domain, with the rest looked up from reference TRBV11-2 and TRBJ2-1, is EAGVAQSPRYKIIEKRQSVAFWCNPISGHATLYWYQQILGQGPKLLIQFQNNGVVDDSQLPKDRFSAERLKGVDSTLKIQPAKLEDSAVYLCASRDTSGARNEQFFGPGTRLTVL.

This chain connects TRBV5-4 to TRBJ1-2; D ambiguous. The CDR3 loop spans 13 amino acids. The germline V gene encodes CDR1 SGHNT and CDR2 YYREEE (reference sequence). V gave up 7 bases and J gave up 7 bases, with 17 bases separating them. In DNA, the CDR3 is TGTGCCAGCGGCCCTGGGCAGTTTGCTGGCTACACCTTC. Translated: CASGPGQFAGYTF. Together with reference TRBV5-4 and TRBJ1-2, the CDR3 gives the full variable domain: ETGVTQSPTHLIKTRGQQVTLRCSSQSGHNTVSWYQQALGQGPQFIFQYYREEENGRGNFPPRFSGLQFPNYSSELNVNALELDDSALYLCASGPGQFAGYTFGSGTRLTVV.

Concerning this clonotype itself: This may arise from a read error, as a much more abundant clone is one base away. The chain links TRBV6-2 or TRBV6-3 to TRBJ2-6; 8 positions match TRBD1. This CDR3 comprises 20 residues. Germline CDR1 reads MNHEY; CDR2 reads SVGEGT. The CDR3 loop is CASTSLALTGAYSGANGLTF. CDR3 nucleotide sequence: TGTGCCAGCACCTCCCTCGCATTGACAGGGGCTTACTCTGGGGCCAACGGCCTGACTTTC.

This clonotype has a count of ten or more. V is TRBV7-9 and J is TRBJ2-1, with D possibly TRBD1 on 7 matching bases. With 4 bases removed from V and 8 bases from J, the gap between germline ends came to 21 bases. The CDR3 sequence is 16 residues long. CDR1 and CDR2 from the germline V gene are SEHNR and FQNEAQ (reference sequence). CDR3 DNA: TGTGCCAGCAGCTCCCCCGCAGGGGGGTATTCGGATGAGCAGTTCTTC. This sequence encodes CASSSPAGGYSDEQFF.

This clonotype was counted at least ten times. This chain joins TRBV5-1 and TRBJ2-5; D call uncertain. Germline V gives CDR1 SGHRS, CDR2 YFSETQ. Trimming took 4 bases from V and 1 from J, leaving 11 bases between them. This CDR3 has 14 amino acids. This chain's CDR3 is CASSRGRFQETQYF. Written as DNA, the CDR3 is TGCGCCAGCAGCCGCGGACGGTTCCAAGAGACCCAGTACTTC.

By share, this clonotype ranks as medium-sized (0.01 to 0.1%). The chain carries TRBV20-1 and TRBJ1-5; perhaps TRBD1 as D (5 bases). V lost 3 bases and J lost 2, with 11 bases in between. The CDR3 is 14 amino acids. The germline V gene encodes CDR1 DFQATT and CDR2 SNEGSKA (reference sequence). The CDR3 protein is CSASRGGGNQPQHF. In DNA form, the CDR3 reads TGCAGTGCTAGTCGGGGCGGGGGCAATCAGCCCCAGCATTTT.

CDR3 DNA: TGTGCCAGCCAATTTGGGCAGGGAGGATCACCCCTCCACTTT. It codes for CASQFGQGGSPLHF. This chain links TRBV3-1 with TRBJ1-6, with D tentatively TRBD1 (5 bases). Germline-derived CDR1 and CDR2 are LGHDT and YNNKEL (reference sequence). The CDR3 covers 14 residues. V lost 8 bases to trimming and J lost 10 bases, with 18 bases between them.

In its sample, this clonotype was seen many times. The chain couples TRBV5-1 to TRBJ2-5; D ambiguous. CDR3 length equals 12 residues. Trimming shortened V by 5 bases and J by 5 bases, and 10 bases separated the two germline ends. CDR1 and CDR2 from the germline V gene are SGHRS and YFSETQ. This CDR3 is CASSPARETQYF. The DNA for the CDR3 is TGCGCCAGCAGTCCCGCAAGGGAGACCCAGTACTTC.

The sample holds many counts of this clonotype. The CDR3 here is CASSDIRTGGTDTQYF. CDR3 sequence (DNA): TGTGCCAGCAGTGACATCCGGACAGGGGGCACAGATACGCAGTATTTT. The chain couples TRBV12-3 or TRBV12-4 to TRBJ2-3; 9 nucleotides line up with TRBD1. V lost 5 bases, J lost 1 base, and 7 bases stayed unmatched. The CDR3 runs to 16 residues.

On this clonotype itself: A much more abundant neighbour one base away suggests this may be a read error. The chain joins TRBV10-3 to TRBJ2-2; D is ambiguous. The CDR3 is made up of 15 amino acids. CDR1 is ENHRY and CDR2 is SYGVKD in the germline V gene. Trimming took off 6 bases at V and 0 bases at J, with 11 bases between the two ends. CDR3 sequence (DNA): TGTGCCATCAGCCCCGGGCCCTCGAACACCGGGGAGCTGTTTTTT. Protein product: CAISPGPSNTGELFF.

This clonotype was seen ten or more times. The rearrangement joins TRBV5-4 to TRBJ1-2; D gene uncertain. In germline, CDR1 is SGHNT, CDR2 YYREEE (reference sequence). The CDR3 runs to 14 residues. V was shortened by 4 bases and J by 5 bases, with 15 bases between the two germline ends. CDR3 amino acids: CASSLKTNRYGYTF. In DNA form, the CDR3 reads TGTGCCAGCAGCCTAAAAACTAACCGATATGGCTACACCTTC.

This clonotype came up a few times. This rearrangement joins TRBV11-1 to TRBJ2-6; D is perhaps TRBD1 (6 bases). From germline, CDR1 is SGHAT and CDR2 FQDESV (reference sequence). Trimming left V 8 bases short and J 0 bases short, with 20 bases between. The CDR3 is 18 amino acids. The CDR3 DNA reads TGTGCCAGCGAGGGATTGACAGGCTACTACTCTGGGGCCAACGTCCTGACTTTC. This sequence encodes CASEGLTGYYSGANVLTF.

The CDR3 loop is CASGPWGGGYNEQFF. DNA for the CDR3: TGTGCCAGCGGCCCCTGGGGCGGGGGGTACAATGAGCAGTTCTTC. The chain recombines TRBV12-3 or TRBV12-4 with TRBJ2-1, with 8 bases aligning to TRBD2. J lost 4 bases, V lost 8 bases, and 10 bases had no gene match. The CDR3 is 15 amino acids.

This clonotype has ten or more counts. This chain connects TRBV29-1 to TRBJ2-1; D is uncertain. Looked up from germline, CDR1 is SQVTM and CDR2 is ANQGSEA. The V and J ends lost 4 bases and 0 bases respectively, with 13 bases between them. The CDR3 has 15 residues. The DNA for the CDR3 is TGCAGCGTTGGGGGTGTCATCCGCTCCTACAATGAGCAGTTCTTC. Protein product: CSVGGVIRSYNEQFF.

This clonotype came up many times. The gene calls are TRBV7-7 and TRBJ2-5, with a tentative D call TRBD1 (6 bases). The germline V gene has CDR1 SSHAT and CDR2 FNYEAQ (reference sequence). This CDR3 has 14 residues. V gave up 5 bases and J gave up 1 base, with 11 bases separating them. The CDR3 is CASSPTGLQETQYF. DNA of the CDR3: TGTGCCAGCAGCCCGACAGGCCTCCAAGAGACCCAGTACTTC.